The text below deals with one T cell receptor beta chain. What it binds is not known. Measured with immunoSEQ multiplex PCR; TCRdb has only the in-frame clones, and not every one. The sample lists approximately 65,000 clones; 76% were seen once. Germline CDR1 MNHEY, CDR2 SMNVEV (reference sequence). Deletions cut 4 bases from V and 2 bases from J, with 8 bases between. This CDR3 has 13 amino acids. The entry originates in a study of T cell responses to AZD1222 COVID-19 vaccine. Study-level results: Clonal diversity was possibly underestimated, and white British individuals and females predominated among donors. In all cases, repertoires were sampled only after the peak T cell response. Reportedly, close to half of spike-specific TCRs are directed against unmutated variant regions.

V is TRBV27 and J is TRBJ1-2; TRBD1 might be the D (5 bases). This TCR was recovered from an adult in good health. Source: peripheral blood, taken on day 0 of AZD1222 vaccination. The CDR3 spells CASSWDGNYGYTF. In DNA, the CDR3 is TGTGCCAGCAGTTGGGACGGCAACTATGGCTACACCTTC.